The present T cell receptor (beta chain) was sequenced within a study of T cells in localized non-small cell lung cancer. Study outcomes and limitations: In adjacent lung, a median around 52 of the top 100 tumor clones were found.

This table comes from immunoSEQ multiplex PCR, and its TCRdb copy is limited to in-frame clones, with some not included. The sample has 30,000 to 35,000 clones; around nine tenths are singletons. On this clone: The target antigen is unknown.

This CDR3 is 11 amino acids long. Between the trimmed V and J ends, which lost 7 bases and 7 bases, there was a span of 10 bases. Per the germline V gene, CDR1 is MNHEY and CDR2 is SVGAGI. Sequencing was performed on peripheral blood, taken before any cancer treatment. The receptor comes from a woman between 35 and 70 years old with stage I lung adenocarcinoma. The V gene is TRBV6-5, the J gene TRBJ1-1; D is uncertain. The CDR3 loop reads CASTDGYEAFF. The CDR3 nucleotides read TGTGCCAGCACCGACGGGTATGAAGCTTTCTTT.